This T cell receptor beta chain was observed in a study of blood T cell repertoires in COVID-19 (TCRdb year 2020). For context, the study as a whole: The collaborator samples originated in the United States, Italy and Spain and spanned the acute and convalescent phases of COVID-19. The samples were drawn from two sources: the first 160 participants of the ongoing ImmuneRACE study, and 1,000 to 1,500 subjects contributed by 6 global collaborators. HLA class I and class II types, where available, came from metadata supplied by the sample provider rather than from assay-based typing. Deeply sampled blood TCRbeta repertoires from subjects exposed to, actively infected with, or recovered from COVID-19 were included in the dataset. The repertoires were made available in a free public database intended to serve as a resource for research on the immune response to SARS-CoV-2. Sample metadata almost always included a de-identified subject ID, COVID-19 status, age in years and sex. The prospective study material was composed of cDNA or gDNA derived from T cells, B-cell-depleted T cells, or PBMCs.

TCRbeta CDR3 regions were amplified from genomic DNA by means of the immunoSEQ Assay, a bias-controlled multiplex PCR. In the paper's pipeline: The number of nucleated cells in each sample was estimated by amplification of reference gene primers within the assay. Sequence reads were collapsed and filtered to measure the absolute abundance of every unique TCRbeta CDR3 rearrangement. Productive Simpson clonality was computed per sample as the square root of Simpson's diversity index over productive rearrangements. The source is immuneACCESS, and TCRdb retained only in-frame sequences with V and J called. Part of the clones is not carried over; for the studies checked, unresolved V genes explain less than half of this, and the remainder is unexplained. V and J calls and clone size are copied from that table; D and trimming were computed from the DNA. The sample table holds around 150,000 clones, of which more than 80% were seen once. The ten largest clones capture over 2% of the sample.

Notes on this clone: Its antigen target is currently unknown. Base qualities are missing; no much larger clone stands one base away.

The collaborating institutions used their own protocols to collect whole blood in K2EDTA tubes. For TCRbeta analysis, collaborator samples were shipped as frozen whole blood, as isolated PBMCs, or as DNA extracted from either sample type. The investigation overall reported the following: The quantity of clinical and demographic metadata differed by source and by participant and was supplied without curation.

Taken from the germline V gene, the CDR1 and CDR2 loops are SGHRS and YFSETQ. V is pruned by 6 bases and J by 4 bases, leaving 3 bases of the junction without a gene match. Including cysteine and phenylalanine, the CDR3 has 15 amino acids. The retained sequence is limited to the CDR3, 45 bases, with the frame set at the first base. The sample taken for sequencing was peripheral blood. The chain joins TRBV5-1 to TRBJ2-2; TRBD2 lines up with 13 middle nucleotides. This TCR derives from a man between 70 and 80 years old with acute or convalescent COVID-19. The nucleotide sequence reads TGCGCCAGCACTGGGACTAGCGGGATCACCGGGGAGCTGTTTTTT. It codes for CASTGTSGITGELFF.